These 30 T cell receptor beta chains came from one sample sequenced in a study of blood T cell repertoires in COVID-19 (dated by TCRdb to about 2020). Receptor amplification or capture employed the immunoSEQ multiplex PCR assay. The table comes from immuneACCESS by way of TCRdb, which keeps in-frame sequences with V and J called. Part of the clones is missing from these tables; in studies checked, under half for an unresolved V gene and the rest for unknown reasons. The sample records just over 95,000 clones, 82% of which are singletons. About 20% of the sample comes from the top ten. Sequenced material: peripheral blood. These receptors were obtained from a man older than 75 with acute or convalescent COVID-19.

The V call is TRBV30, the J call TRBJ2-5; tentatively, D is TRBD1 (6 bases). In germline, CDR1 is GTSNPN, CDR2 SVGIG (reference sequence). V was trimmed by 8 bases and J by 2 bases, leaving 24 bases between them. The CDR3 sequence is 16 residues long. In DNA, the CDR3 is TGTGCCGCCGACAGAAAACCGGGACAACCACAAGAGACCCAGTACTTC. Translated: CAADRKPGQPQETQYF.

The rearrangement uses TRBV6-5 and TRBJ1-4; 8 bases map to TRBD1. This CDR3 has 15 residues. Unmatched junction bases numbered 10, after V lost 5 bases and J lost 8 bases. Germline values: CDR1 MNHEY, CDR2 SVGAGI. The CDR3 DNA sequence: TGTGCCAGCAGTAGACTTGGACAGGGTAGCGAAAAACTGTTTTTT. This gives the protein CASSRLGQGSEKLFF.

V usage is TRBV10-1 and J usage is TRBJ2-5; TRBD1 matches at 10 bases. This CDR3 has 17 residues. Germline V gene sequence: CDR1 WNHNN, CDR2 SYGVQD (reference sequence). V shed 6 bases, J shed 3 bases, and the junction held 13 bases outside the gene matches. CDR3 coding DNA: TGCGCCAGCAGCCCCGGACAGGGGGAATTAGGTGAAGAGACCCAGTACTTC. It specifies CASSPGQGELGEETQYF.

The chain couples TRBV19 to TRBJ1-6; D is possibly TRBD1 (6 bases). V lost 6 bases and J lost 7, with 10 bases in between. This CDR3 is built from 13 residues. Germline V lookup: CDR1 LNHDA, CDR2 SQIVND (reference sequence). The CDR3 here is CASRGTSNSPLHF. The CDR3 DNA sequence: TGTGCCAGTAGAGGGACATCGAATTCACCCCTCCACTTT.

The CDR3 protein is CASSQGRAYNQPQHF. The CDR3 DNA sequence: TGTGCCAGCAGCCAAGGCAGGGCGTACAATCAGCCCCAGCATTTT. V usage is TRBV3-1 (or the pseudogene TRBV3-2) and J usage is TRBJ1-5; a possible D gene is TRBD1 (5 bases). The length of the CDR3 is 15 residues. The V end was cut by 1 base, the J end by 3 bases, with 10 bases between. From germline, CDR1 is LGHDT and CDR2 YNNKEL (reference sequence).

V gene TRBV12-3 or TRBV12-4 combines with J gene TRBJ2-7, with TRBD1 matching 7 bases. The V gene end was trimmed by 5 bases and the J gene end by 4 bases; junction bases not matched to a gene: 5. The CDR3 is made up of 13 amino acids. CDR3 in DNA: TGTGCCAGCAGTAGGGACAGAAGATACGAGCAGTACTTC. Translating it yields CASSRDRRYEQYF.

The J gene is TRBJ1-5, the V gene TRBV10-3; D uncertain. With 0 bases removed from V and 4 bases from J, the gap between germline ends came to 4 bases. Germline V gene data show CDR1 as ENHRY and CDR2 as SYGVKD. This CDR3 has 13 amino acids. For the CDR3, the DNA is TGTGCCATCAGTGAGTCGAGGAATCAGCCCCAGCATTTT. Protein sequence: CAISESRNQPQHF.

The chain combines TRBV6-2 or TRBV6-3 with TRBJ1-1, with 10 bases that match TRBD1. V dropped 2 bases and J dropped 0; count of bases not matched to a gene: 6. The germline CDR1 and CDR2 sequences are MNHEY and SVGEGT. The CDR3 runs 17 residues. The chain's CDR3 is CASSYTGTGDMNTEAFF. CDR3 in DNA: TGTGCCAGCAGTTACACCGGGACAGGGGATATGAACACTGAAGCTTTCTTT.

The chain carries TRBV4-3 and TRBJ1-1, with TRBD1 matching 8 bases. The germline V gene encodes CDR1 LGHNA and CDR2 YSLEER. CDR3 size: 13 residues. V gave up 4 bases and J gave up 5 bases; unmatched junction bases: 3. The CDR3 loop reads CASSLDRETEAFF. CDR3 sequence (DNA): TGCGCCAGCAGCCTGGACAGGGAAACTGAAGCTTTCTTT.

This chain uses TRBV28 with TRBJ1-2, with D possibly being TRBD1 (6 bases). The CDR3 length is 14 residues. The germline V gene encodes CDR1 MDHEN and CDR2 SYDVKM. V lost 6 bases to trimming and J lost 7 bases, with 18 bases between them. CDR3 bases: TGTGCCAGCAGAGCGGGGGGGCCGGTCAGTGGCTACACCTTC. It yields the protein CASRAGGPVSGYTF.

This chain links TRBV20-1 with TRBJ1-1; TRBD1 might be the D (5 bases). V was shortened by 3 bases and J by 1 base, with 12 bases between the two germline ends. CDR3 length equals 14 residues. The germline gives CDR1 DFQATT, CDR2 SNEGSKA (reference sequence). CDR3 in DNA: TGCAGTGCTAGTCTAGGGGTAGCGAACACTGAAGCTTTCTTT. Translation gives CSASLGVANTEAFF.

V is TRBV9 and J is TRBJ1-3, with 7 bases matching TRBD1. Losses at the gene ends were 4 bases for V and 0 bases for J; bases not matched to a gene: 10. Germline CDR1 SGDLS, CDR2 YYNGEE. This CDR3 contains 17 residues. The chain's CDR3 is CASSPGQPPLSGNTIYF. Written as DNA, the CDR3 is TGTGCCAGCAGCCCGGGACAGCCACCTCTCTCTGGAAACACCATATATTTT.

The V and J genes are TRBV2 and TRBJ2-7; D is ambiguous. CDR3 length: 14 residues. The V and J ends lost 6 bases and 4 bases respectively, with 16 bases between them. Germline CDR1 is SNHLY and CDR2 is FYNNEI. This CDR3 is CASSPNGLWYEQYF. DNA of the CDR3: TGTGCCAGCAGCCCGAATGGGCTATGGTACGAGCAGTACTTC.

In this sample, this clone turned up once. The chain carries TRBV28 and TRBJ1-5; D is unresolved. Germline V lookup: CDR1 MDHEN, CDR2 SYDVKM. V was shortened by 5 bases and J by 0 bases, with 11 bases between the two germline ends. The CDR3 is 15 residues long. The CDR3 DNA reads TGTGCCAGCAGTCTCATACAGTATAGCAATCAGCCCCAGCATTTT. It is translated as CASSLIQYSNQPQHF.

As DNA, the CDR3 is TGTGCCAGCAGCTGGGGGGTGGGGGAAGCCAACGTCCTGACTTTC. This gives the protein CASSWGVGEANVLTF. The rearrangement joins TRBV5-6 to TRBJ2-6; possible D gene TRBD2, 6 bases. The CDR3 has 15 amino acids. CDR1 is SGHDT and CDR2 is YYEEEE in the germline V gene. The V end was cut by 3 bases, the J end by 7 bases, with 14 bases between.

The V call is TRBV28, the J call TRBJ2-5; D is unresolved. The CDR3 length is 17 residues. The germline V and J ends were trimmed by 3 bases and 5 bases, with 22 bases remaining between them. The germline V gene has CDR1 MDHEN and CDR2 SYDVKM. The CDR3 sequence is CASSFSDSQATGETQYF. CDR3 DNA: TGTGCCAGCAGTTTTTCCGATTCTCAAGCGACCGGGGAGACCCAGTACTTC.

This clone appeared a few times. The chain recombines TRBV10-2 with TRBJ2-5, with a possible D match to TRBD2 (5 bases). Germline values: CDR1 WSHSY, CDR2 SAAADI. The CDR3 consists of 14 residues. The V end lost 6 bases, the J end lost 5 bases, and 16 bases lay between the germline ends. The CDR3 bases are TGCGCCAGCAGGCAATGGGGTAGCGTGGAGACCCAGTACTTC. Amino acids: CASRQWGSVETQYF.

The chain links TRBV7-2 to TRBJ1-6; TRBD1 matches at 7 bases. This CDR3 spans 15 amino acids. CDR1 and CDR2 from the germline V gene are SGHTA and FQGNSA. Germline trimming cut 6 bases from V and 5 bases from J; bases unmatched to any gene: 7. In DNA, the CDR3 is TGTGCCAGCAGTGTTACCGGGACAGATAATTCACCCCTCCACTTT. As protein: CASSVTGTDNSPLHF.

J is TRBJ2-5 and V is TRBV28; weak D call: TRBD2 (6 bases). V shed 4 bases and J shed 0 bases, with 12 bases lying between them. The germline gives CDR1 MDHEN, CDR2 SYDVKM. The CDR3 is 15 amino acids. The DNA for the CDR3 is TGTGCCAGCAGTTCTCCGGGGGAGTACCAAGAGACCCAGTACTTC. Residues: CASSSPGEYQETQYF.

This clone showed up just a few times. The chain recombines TRBV19 with TRBJ1-3, with D uncertain. This CDR3 comprises 14 residues. Germline loops: CDR1 LNHDA, CDR2 SQIVND (reference sequence). V lost 9 bases to trimming and J lost 2 bases, with 14 bases between them. CDR3 in DNA: TGTGCCAGCACCCCCACAGATGCTGGAAACACCATATATTTT. Translating it yields CASTPTDAGNTIYF.

The V gene is TRBV7-8, the J gene TRBJ1-4, with D uncertain. The CDR3 contains 17 residues. Trimming stripped 2 bases from V and 4 bases from J, with 17 bases between. Germline CDR1 SGHVS, CDR2 FQNEAQ. Here the CDR3 DNA reads TGTGCCAGCAGCTTACATGAGTTGGCGGGGAGTAATGAAAAACTGTTTTTT. Translation gives CASSLHELAGSNEKLFF.

The chain links TRBV5-1 to TRBJ1-1; 7 bases match TRBD1. The CDR3 contains 15 residues. CDR1 and CDR2 (germline): SGHRS, YFSETQ. The V and J ends lost 4 bases and 1 base, in that order; junction bases with no gene match: 7. The CDR3 region has the DNA TGCGCCAGCAGCCCCCTCGACAGGGCGAACACTGAAGCTTTCTTT. It codes for CASSPLDRANTEAFF.

This chain links TRBV2 with TRBJ1-5, with D uncertain. V was cut by 5 bases and J by 1 base, with 12 bases left in between. The CDR3 is 15 residues long. Germline CDR1 is SNHLY and CDR2 is FYNNEI. CDR3 sequence reads: CASSSVATSNQPQHF. The CDR3 DNA is TGTGCCAGCAGTTCAGTAGCAACGAGCAATCAGCCCCAGCATTTT.

The genes are TRBV18 and TRBJ1-4; maybe TRBD1 (6 bases). CDR1 KGHSH and CDR2 LQKENI come from the germline V gene. The CDR3 has 15 amino acids. Trimming shortened V by 2 bases and J by 6 bases, and 13 bases separated the two germline ends. CDR3 nucleotide sequence: TGTGCCAGCTCACCAACTACAGGGTGGTATGAAAAACTGTTTTTT. Its protein product is CASSPTTGWYEKLFF.

The J gene is TRBJ2-1, the V gene TRBV7-2; TRBD1 might be the D (7 bases). Germline CDR1 and CDR2: SGHTA and FQGNSA. Trimming shortened V by 5 bases and J by 4 bases, and 15 bases separated the two germline ends. The CDR3 covers 15 residues. CDR3 in amino acids: CASSPRGTAYNEQFF. The CDR3 region has the DNA TGTGCCAGCAGCCCCCGGGGGACAGCTTACAATGAGCAGTTCTTC.

This chain links TRBV5-4 with TRBJ1-1; D gene ambiguous. The germline CDR1 and CDR2 sequences are SGHNT and YYREEE (reference sequence). V shed 1 base and J shed 2 bases, with 3 bases lying between them. The CDR3 contains 12 residues. The CDR3 DNA sequence: TGTGCCAGCAGCTTGACAAACACTGAAGCTTTCTTT. The encoded protein is CASSLTNTEAFF.

CDR3 nucleotide sequence: TGTGCCAGTTCGATCCAGAGGGGGCGTCCCGAGCAGTACTTC. This codes for CASSIQRGRPEQYF. The rearrangement uses TRBV6-5 and TRBJ2-7; the match to TRBD1 covers 7 bases. Looked up from germline, CDR1 is MNHEY and CDR2 is SVGAGI. This CDR3 comprises 14 residues. The trim removed 9 bases at V and 6 bases at J, leaving 14 bases unmatched.

V and J are TRBV18 and TRBJ1-2, with 7 bases identical to TRBD1. Germline V CDR1 and CDR2: KGHSH, LQKENI. The CDR3 covers 13 residues. With 10 bases clipped from V and 4 bases from J, the junction kept 9 bases outside the gene matches. CDR3 sequence (DNA): TGTGCCAACCACGAAGGGGGCGTCTATGGCTACACCTTC. Amino acids: CANHEGGVYGYTF.

The chain combines TRBV23-1 with TRBJ1-1, with D possibly TRBD1 on 5 matching bases. TRBV23-1 is labeled an ORF, and its function is uncertain. This CDR3 has 14 residues. Trimming left V 0 bases short and J 7 bases short, with 12 bases between. The CDR3 spells CASSQSGGVIEAFF. The CDR3 nucleotides are TGCGCCAGCAGTCAATCTGGGGGGGTAATTGAAGCTTTCTTT.

The chain joins TRBV19 to TRBJ2-7; D possibly corresponds to TRBD1 (5 bases). V was cut by 5 bases and J by 3 bases, with 14 bases left in between. The length of the CDR3 is 14 residues. CDR1 is LNHDA, CDR2 SQIVND, per germline (reference sequence). CDR3 DNA: TGTGCCAGTAGTCCTTCCCCGACAGTCTACGAGCAGTACTTC. Residues: CASSPSPTVYEQYF.